This TCR beta chain was documented in a study of cytomegalovirus exposure and HLA in healthy donors. Study-wide results and limits: Reports described diagnosis of cytomegalovirus status by the classifier as highly specific and sensitive. Researchers counted around 170 TCR beta chains as cytomegalovirus-associated. Among the CMV-associated chains, a few were confirmed in vitro as specific for CMV antigens.

Notes on this clone: Its antigen is currently unknown.

The method was immunoSEQ multiplex PCR; TCRdb's version includes in-frame clones alone and lacks a portion of them. The table has some 150,000 clones, less than 95% seen once. Germline V CDR1 and CDR2: SGHNT, YYREEE (reference sequence). Unmatched junction bases numbered 12, after V lost 5 bases and J lost 5 bases. The CDR3 loop spans 17 amino acids. The TCR originated in a man between 18 and 35 years old in good health and CMV-seropositive. Specimen: PBMCs. This chain uses TRBV5-4 with TRBJ2-1; 11 bases line up with TRBD2. The CDR3 nucleotides are TGTGCCAGCAGTCCTAGACCGACTAGCGGGATGGACAATGAGCAGTTCTTC. Translating it yields CASSPRPTSGMDNEQFF.